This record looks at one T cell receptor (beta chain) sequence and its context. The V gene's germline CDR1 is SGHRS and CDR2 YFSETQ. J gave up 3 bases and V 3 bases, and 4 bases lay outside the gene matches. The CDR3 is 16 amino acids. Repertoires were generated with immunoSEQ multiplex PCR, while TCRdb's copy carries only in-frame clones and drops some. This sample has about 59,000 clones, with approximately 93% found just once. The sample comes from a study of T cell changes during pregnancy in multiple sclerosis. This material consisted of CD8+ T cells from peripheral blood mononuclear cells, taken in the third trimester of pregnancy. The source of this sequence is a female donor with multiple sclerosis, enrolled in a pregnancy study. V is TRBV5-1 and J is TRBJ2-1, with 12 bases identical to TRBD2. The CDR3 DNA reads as TGCGCCAGCAGCTGGGCGACTAGCGGGAGCTACAATGAGCAGTTCTTC. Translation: CASSWATSGSYNEQFF. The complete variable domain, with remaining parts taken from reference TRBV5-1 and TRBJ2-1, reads KAGVTQTPRYLIKTRGQQVTLSCSPISGHRSVSWYQQTPGQGLQFLFEYFSETQRNKGNFPGRFSGRQFSNSRSEMNVSTLELGDSALYLCASSWATSGSYNEQFFGPGTRLTVL.